The 31 T cell receptor beta chains below all came from one sample that was sequenced in a study of identical twins. MiXCR was run by TCRdb on the 5' RACE reads, yielding one entry per CDR3 protein. The sample consists of 1.5 million to 2 million distinct CDR3 sequences, under 35% of them appearing once. The specimen was cord blood. Receptors were obtained from a newborn girl in good health.

V is TRBV2 and J is TRBJ2-1; D is uncertain. The V end lost 4 bases, the J end lost 5 bases, and 12 bases lay between the germline ends. Looked up from germline, CDR1 is SNHLY and CDR2 is FYNNEI. The CDR3 has 14 amino acids. The CDR3 loop reads CASSGTRADNEQFF. The DNA of the CDR3 is TGTGCCAGCAGTGGTACCCGCGCAGACAATGAGCAGTTCTTC.

This clonotype was seen a few times. V gene TRBV20-1 combines with J gene TRBJ2-1, with 7 bases aligning to TRBD2. CDR3 length equals 15 residues. Per germline, CDR1 DFQATT and CDR2 SNEGSKA (reference sequence). V was pared by 6 bases and J by 1 base, with 9 bases of the junction left unmatched. CDR3 loop: CSAPFRGVSYNEQFF. The CDR3 DNA follows: TGCAGTGCCCCTTTCCGGGGGGTATCCTACAATGAGCAGTTCTTC.

The chain combines TRBV9 with TRBJ2-3; 11 bases match TRBD2. V lost 6 bases to trimming and J lost 1 base; unmatched junction nucleotides: 10. CDR1 SGDLS and CDR2 YYNGEE come from the germline V gene. The length of the CDR3 is 17 residues. As DNA, the CDR3 is TGTGCCAGCATTCCAACCCTAGCGGGGGGACGCACAGATACGCAGTATTTT. Protein product: CASIPTLAGGRTDTQYF.

CDR3 in amino acids: CASSEHGTGKGYTF. The DNA of the CDR3 is TGTGCCAGCAGTGAACACGGGACAGGGAAAGGCTACACCTTC. This rearrangement joins TRBV6-1 to TRBJ1-2, with 9 nucleotides matching TRBD1. The V and J ends lost 2 bases and 8 bases, in that order; junction bases with no gene match: 6. This CDR3 comprises 14 residues. Germline V gene sequence: CDR1 MNHNS, CDR2 SASEGT.

This clonotype showed up just a few times. The chain employs TRBV20-1 and TRBJ2-4; 15 bases are a match to TRBD2. The DNA end favors TRBJ2-7, so the J call may be wrong. Germline CDR1 reads DFQATT; CDR2 reads SNEGSKA (reference sequence). This CDR3 contains 15 residues. The CDR3 nucleotides are TGCAGTGCTTGGACTAGCGGGAGGGCCTGGTACGAGCAGTACTTC. This sequence encodes CSAWTSGRAWYEQYF.

This clonotype occurred a few times. This chain connects TRBV4-1 to TRBJ2-7, with TRBD1 matching 7 bases. After removal of 3 bases from V and 4 bases from J, the junction contained 6 bases not matched to a gene. The CDR3 contains 14 residues. The germline CDR1 and CDR2 sequences are MGHRA and YSYEKL. The CDR3 DNA follows: TGCGCCAGCAGCCAGAGAGGGGGCAATTACGAGCAGTACTTC. It is translated as CASSQRGGNYEQYF.

This CDR3 is CASSSWGGIEQYF. The CDR3 DNA is TGTGCCAGCAGTTCCTGGGGAGGGATCGAGCAGTACTTC. V and J are TRBV27 and TRBJ2-5; 7 positions match TRBD2. The last part of the DNA fits TRBJ2-7 better; the J call may be wrong. Germline assignment: CDR1 MNHEY and CDR2 SMNVEV (reference sequence). The length of the CDR3 is 13 residues.

This clonotype came up a few times. This chain connects TRBV10-2 to TRBJ1-2; D not certain. Per the germline V gene, CDR1 is WSHSY and CDR2 is SAAADI. V was pared by 3 bases and J by 3 bases, with 8 bases between. This CDR3 spans 13 amino acids. DNA for the CDR3: TGCGCCAGCAGTGATAAGGGCCACTATGGCTACACCTTC. This sequence encodes CASSDKGHYGYTF.

The chain recombines TRBV7-2 with TRBJ2-3, with 14 bases identical to TRBD2. Trimming at V came to 2 bases and at J to 8 bases, leaving 3 bases not matched to a gene. This CDR3 comprises 15 residues. Germline V lookup: CDR1 SGHTA, CDR2 FQGNSA. In DNA, the CDR3 is TGTGCCAGCAGCTTACGACTAGCGGGAGGGGGTACGCAGTATTTT. Amino acid sequence: CASSLRLAGGGTQYF.

This clonotype was counted ten times or more. The rearrangement links TRBV20-1 to TRBJ2-5, with D possibly TRBD1 on 6 matching bases. This CDR3 has 15 amino acids. The V end lost 1 base, the J end lost 0 bases, and 12 bases lay between the germline ends. Germline V gene lookup returns CDR1 DFQATT and CDR2 SNEGSKA (reference sequence). The CDR3 here is CSARVPTGNQETQYF. CDR3 DNA: TGCAGTGCTAGAGTCCCCACAGGGAACCAAGAGACCCAGTACTTC.

J is TRBJ2-3 and V is TRBV28; D remains unclear. The CDR3 runs 13 residues. Germline V CDR1 and CDR2: MDHEN, SYDVKM. V was clipped by 7 bases and J by 1 base, with 9 bases between them. CDR3 in DNA: TGTGCCAGCATGGAGTCGGGCACAGATACGCAGTATTTT. It translates to CASMESGTDTQYF.

The J gene is TRBJ1-1, the V gene TRBV29-1; D is unresolved. The germline V and J ends were trimmed by 3 bases and 1 base, with 9 bases remaining between them. CDR3 length equals 13 residues. CDR1 and CDR2 from the germline V gene are SQVTM and ANQGSEA. DNA of the CDR3: TGCAGCGTTGATACGGGCGGGAACACTGAAGCTTTCTTT. It is translated as CSVDTGGNTEAFF.

This chain uses TRBV28 with TRBJ2-5; D perhaps matches TRBD1 (6 bases). The germline V gene has CDR1 MDHEN and CDR2 SYDVKM. V dropped 6 bases and J dropped 11 bases, with 16 bases sitting between them. The CDR3 totals 12 residues. CDR3 sequence: CASRQGINEQYF. CDR3 bases: TGTGCCAGCAGACAGGGCATCAATGAGCAGTACTTC.

This clonotype has only a few counts. The CDR3 nucleotides read TGTGCCAGCAGCTTAGGGGGCTCAAGTAATTCACCCCTCCACTTT. Translation gives CASSLGGSSNSPLHF. The chain couples TRBV7-2 to TRBJ1-6; TRBD1 might be the D (5 bases). Germline values: CDR1 SGHTA, CDR2 FQGNSA. The V gene lost 1 base and the J gene lost 6 bases, with 10 bases spanning the gap. This CDR3 contains 15 residues. Full variable domain (missing parts from reference TRBV7-2 and TRBJ1-6): GAGVSQSPSNKVTEKGKDVELRCDPISGHTALYWYRQSLGQGLEFLIYFQGNSAPDKSGLPSDRFSAERTGGSVSTLTIQRTQQEDSAVYLCASSLGGSSNSPLHFGNGTRLTVT.

This clonotype was seen a few times. The V gene is TRBV21-1, the J gene TRBJ2-3. TRBV21-1 is noted as a pseudogene. The CDR3 spans 16 residues. In nucleotides, the CDR3 is TGTGCCAGCAGCAAAGAAGGCGACGGCTCCACAGATACGCAGTATTTT. This encodes CASSKEGDGSTDTQYF.

This clonotype was counted a few times. This chain uses TRBV10-3 with TRBJ1-5; D is unclear. V gave up 0 bases and J gave up 4 bases, with 13 bases separating them. CDR3 size: 16 residues. Germline V gene sequence: CDR1 ENHRY, CDR2 SYGVKD. CDR3 in amino acids: CAISESTGERNQPQHF. DNA of the CDR3: TGTGCCATCAGTGAGTCGACTGGAGAAAGGAATCAGCCCCAGCATTTT.

The chain recombines TRBV6-1 with TRBJ1-2; D not resolved. Germline-derived CDR1 and CDR2 are MNHNS and SASEGT. Trimming took 1 base from V and 3 from J, leaving 15 bases between them. The CDR3 has 16 residues. CDR3 loop: CASSEVLYRNHYGYTF. The CDR3 bases are TGTGCCAGCAGTGAAGTTCTGTACAGAAACCACTATGGCTACACCTTC.

This chain links TRBV2 with TRBJ1-5, with D hard to call. The ends were cut back, 0 bases at V and 7 bases at J, with 10 bases in the middle. The CDR3 runs to 14 residues. Germline V gives CDR1 SNHLY, CDR2 FYNNEI. The chain's CDR3 is CASSEALPVQPQHF. CDR3 DNA: TGTGCCAGCAGTGAAGCGCTTCCGGTACAGCCCCAGCATTTT.

The chain employs TRBV24-1 and TRBJ2-5; perhaps TRBD1 as D (6 bases). Germline CDR1 and CDR2: KGHDR and SFDVKD. The CDR3 is 14 amino acids. Trimming pared 8 bases from V and 11 bases from J, leaving 23 bases between. CDR3 region: CATKGESIVDEQYF. The CDR3 nucleotides are TGTGCCACCAAGGGGGAGTCAATCGTCGATGAGCAGTACTTC.

The rearrangement joins TRBV20-1 to TRBJ2-3, with 13 positions matching TRBD2. This CDR3 contains 16 residues. The germline CDR1 and CDR2 sequences are DFQATT and SNEGSKA (reference sequence). Trimming removed 3 bases from V and 2 bases from J; junction bases left unmatched: 5. This chain's CDR3 is CSARGTSGVPTDTQYF. DNA for the CDR3: TGCAGTGCTAGGGGGACTAGCGGGGTTCCCACAGATACGCAGTATTTT.

The J gene is TRBJ2-1, the V gene TRBV15, with TRBD2 matching 7 bases. Germline values: CDR1 LNHNV, CDR2 YYDKDF (reference sequence). V was clipped by 8 bases and J by 0 bases; unmatched bases: 13. The CDR3 is 17 amino acids. Here the CDR3 reads CATAETEGGPSYNEQFF. CDR3 nucleotides: TGTGCCACCGCGGAAACTGAGGGAGGGCCCTCCTACAATGAGCAGTTCTTC. The variable domain in full, completed from reference TRBV15 and TRBJ2-1, reads DAMVIQNPRYQVTQFGKPVTLSCSQTLNHNVMYWYQQKSSQAPKLLFHYYDKDFNNEADTPDNFQSRRPNTSFCFLDIRSPGLGDTAMYLCATAETEGGPSYNEQFFGPGTRLTVL.

To note about this clonotype: At one boundary the junction diverges from the germline segment, which might be a read error. The chain couples TRBV20-1 to TRBJ2-1, with 11 bases aligning to TRBD2. Per the germline V gene, CDR1 is DFQATT and CDR2 is SNEGSKA (reference sequence). The CDR3 sequence is 12 residues long. Written as DNA, the CDR3 is TGCATCCTAGCGGGAGGTTACAATAAGCAGTTCTTC. The encoded protein is CILAGGYNKQFF.

This rearrangement joins TRBV6-1 to TRBJ1-5; D unclear. The CDR3 contains 15 residues. Germline V gives CDR1 MNHNS, CDR2 SASEGT. The V end lost 6 bases, the J end lost 0 bases, and 12 bases lay between the germline ends. The CDR3 loop reads CASRRVRVSNQPQHF. CDR3 DNA: TGTGCCAGCAGGAGGGTGAGGGTTAGCAATCAGCCCCAGCATTTT.

This clonotype was observed a few times. The V gene is TRBV14, the J gene TRBJ2-2, with D maybe TRBD1 (6 bases). V lost 0 bases and J 0 bases, leaving 8 bases between the germline ends. This CDR3 contains 16 residues. The germline CDR1 and CDR2 sequences are SGHDN and FVKESK. CDR3 region: CASSQESGANTGELFF. CDR3 nucleotide sequence: TGTGCCAGCAGCCAAGAGTCAGGGGCGAACACCGGGGAGCTGTTTTTT. Full variable domain (remainder filled in from reference TRBV14 and TRBJ2-2): EAGVTQFPSHSVIEKGQTVTLRCDPISGHDNLYWYRRVMGKEIKFLLHFVKESKQDESGMPNNRFLAERTGGTYSTLKVQPAELEDSGVYFCASSQESGANTGELFFGEGSRLTVL.

V usage is TRBV20-1 and J usage is TRBJ2-6, with D possibly being TRBD1 (5 bases). Germline CDR1 reads DFQATT; CDR2 reads SNEGSKA (reference sequence). This CDR3 is built from 13 residues. V was trimmed by 6 bases and J by 0 bases, leaving 6 bases between them. The CDR3 loop reads CSADSSGANVLTF. Here the CDR3 DNA reads TGCAGTGCCGACAGCTCTGGGGCCAACGTCCTGACTTTC.

This clonotype has just a few counts. The chain joins TRBV12-3 or TRBV12-4 to TRBJ2-1; 7 bases are shared with TRBD2. Germline trimming cut 4 bases from V and 6 bases from J; bases unmatched to any gene: 6. The CDR3 consists of 14 residues. In nucleotides, the CDR3 is TGTGCCAGCAGTTCGACTAGCAAGGGCAATGAGCAGTTCTTC. Translated: CASSSTSKGNEQFF.

This clonotype appeared a single time. This sequence joins TRBV10-3 and TRBJ2-1; 10 bases line up with TRBD2. Gene TRBJ2-7 matches the end of the DNA better, so the J call may be wrong. CDR1 is ENHRY, CDR2 SYGVKD, per germline. This CDR3 comprises 15 residues. The DNA of the CDR3 is TGTGCCATCAGTCAGCGGGGGGGCCCCTACAATGAGCAGTACTTC. This encodes CAISQRGGPYNEQYF.

About this clonotype: This is likely a read error, given that the CDR3 carries no conserved phenylalanine or tryptophan at its end. The rearrangement joins TRBV29-1 to TRBJ1-2; D is unresolved. This CDR3 comprises 11 residues. The germline V gene has CDR1 SQVTM and CDR2 ANQGSEA. The CDR3 loop is CSIDNIYGYTL. The DNA of the CDR3 is TGCAGCATTGATAATATCTATGGCTACACCCTC.

The genes are TRBV5-1 and TRBJ2-3; 9 bases agree with TRBD1. CDR3 length: 17 amino acids. After removal of 0 bases from V and 2 bases from J, the junction contained 7 bases not matched to a gene. Germline V CDR1 and CDR2: SGHRS, YFSETQ. The CDR3 nucleotides are TGCGCCAGCAGCTTGGGATTAGGGGACAGGGCCACAGATACGCAGTATTTT. Its protein is CASSLGLGDRATDTQYF.

CDR3 amino acids: CASSPGQVVVETQYF. CDR3 DNA: TGCGCCAGCAGCCCGGGACAGGTTGTGGTCGAGACCCAGTACTTC. The rearrangement links TRBV5-1 to TRBJ2-5; TRBD1 matches at 8 bases. With 4 bases clipped from V and 5 bases from J, the junction kept 10 bases outside the gene matches. Germline lookup yields CDR1 SGHRS and CDR2 YFSETQ. This CDR3 has 15 residues.

In this sample, this clonotype turned up many times. The rearrangement links TRBV29-1 to TRBJ2-1; 11 nucleotides agree with TRBD2. Germline assignment: CDR1 SQVTM and CDR2 ANQGSEA. V shed 7 bases, J shed 7 bases, and the junction held 0 bases outside the gene matches. This CDR3 has 11 amino acids. The CDR3 region has the DNA TGCAGCGGGACTAGCGGGAATGAGCAGTTCTTC. Translating gives CSGTSGNEQFF.